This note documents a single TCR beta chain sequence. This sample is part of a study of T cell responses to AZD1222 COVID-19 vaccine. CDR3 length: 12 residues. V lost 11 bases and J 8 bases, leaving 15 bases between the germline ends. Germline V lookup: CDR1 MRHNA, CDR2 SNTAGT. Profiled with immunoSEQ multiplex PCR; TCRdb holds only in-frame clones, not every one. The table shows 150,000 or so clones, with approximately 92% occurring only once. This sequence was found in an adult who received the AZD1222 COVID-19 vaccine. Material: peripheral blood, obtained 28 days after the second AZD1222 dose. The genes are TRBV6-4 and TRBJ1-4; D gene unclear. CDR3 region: CAGWDWKEKLFF. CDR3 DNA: TGTGCCGGGTGGGATTGGAAAGAAAAACTGTTTTTT.